A single sample gave rise to the 27 T cell receptor beta chains below, sequenced in a study of CD8+ T cells in alopecia areata. Cell sorting was performed on pooled cutaneous lymph node cells with CD4, CD8alpha, NKG2D, NKG2ACE and other markers. RNA extraction and reverse transcription yielded cDNA as sequencing template. Sequencing used immunoSEQ multiplex PCR; TCRdb keeps in-frame clones, though not all of them. The sample includes 270,000 or so clones, none of them occurring once. The sequenced material came from CD4+ T cells sorted from a lymph node. These receptors were obtained from a C3H/HeJ mouse with alopecia areata. These mice share the MHC haplotype H2-k.

To note about this clone: The listed genes are named as in mouse. The DNA ends 4 residues before the CDR3 does, and the rest of the CDR3 is filled in from the germline J gene. Distinct nucleotide sequences in the sample also encode this CDR3. The chain combines TRBV13-1 with TRBJ2-3; D ambiguous. This CDR3 spans 12 amino acids. V gave up 5 bases and J gave up 0 bases, with 4 bases separating them. Germline CDR1 reads NSHNY; CDR2 reads SYGAGN. CDR3 DNA (partial): TGTGCCAGCAGCAGAAGTGCAGAA. Translating gives CASSRSAE. The complete CDR3 sequence is CASSRSAETLYF.

In the case of this clone: The gene names given are mouse names. The CDR3 extends 4 residues past the end of the read, so its final part is completed from the germline J gene. The V gene is TRBV1, the J gene TRBJ1-2; 8 bases are a match to TRBD1. After removal of 6 bases from V and 2 bases from J, the junction contained 2 bases not matched to a gene. CDR3 length: 13 amino acids. Germline CDR1 reads NSQYPW; CDR2 reads LRSPGD (reference sequence). The CDR3 DNA, read in part, is TGCACCTGCAGCAACAGGGGGAACTCC. Translated, it gives CTCSNRGNS. The entire CDR3 reads CTCSNRGNSDYTF.

With regard to this clone: The gene symbols are mouse symbols. The read finishes 4 residues shy of the CDR3 end, and the germline J gene is used to complete it. The chain is built from TRBV13-3 and TRBJ2-5; a weak D match, TRBD1 (6 bases). The V and J ends lost 2 bases and 3 bases respectively, with 10 bases between them. CDR1 and CDR2 (germline): NNHDY, SYVADS. The CDR3 runs 14 residues. CDR3 DNA (partial): TGTGCCAGCAGTGAAGGGGGAAGGCAAGAC. Protein sequence: CASSEGGRQD. The whole CDR3 sequence reads CASSEGGRQDTQYF. The full variable domain, in which reference TRBV13-3 and TRBJ2-5 provide the parts outside the CDR3, is EAAVTQSPRSKVAVTGGKVTLSCHQTNNHDYMYWYRQDTGHGLRLIHYSYVADSTEKGDIPDGYKASRPSQENFSLILELASLSQTAVYFCASSEGGRQDTQYFGPGTRLLVL.

This clone was observed a handful of times. Mouse names are used for the genes. Incomplete CDR3 DNA: TGTGCCAGCAGCCTCTGGGGGGCTAGTGCAGAA. Residues: CASSLWGASAE. In full, the CDR3 is CASSLWGASAETLYF. This chain connects TRBV5 to TRBJ2-3; TRBD2 matches 8 bases. The read ends 4 residues shy of where the CDR3 ends; the end is completed using the germline J gene. This CDR3 is 15 amino acids long. V shed 4 bases and J 0 bases; nucleotides not matched to a gene: 3. Germline CDR1 and CDR2: LGHNA and YNLKQL (reference sequence).

As to this clone: Mouse germline and gene names are used. Read coverage stops 4 residues before the CDR3 terminus; the germline J gene supplies the remainder. The V call is TRBV31, the J call TRBJ2-5; D gene unclear. CDR1 is GKSSPN, CDR2 SITVG, per germline. CDR3 length: 12 amino acids. The CDR3 loop reads CAWSLVEDTQYF. The sequenced CDR3 bases are TGTGCCTGGAGTCTAGTGGAAGAC.

This clone has a handful of counts. Gene names follow the mouse nomenclature. The read ends 4 residues early relative to the CDR3; the germline J gene fills the gap. The J gene is TRBJ2-3, the V gene TRBV19, with 10 bases aligning to TRBD2. The CDR3 runs 16 residues. V trimming: 2 bases; J trimming: 1 base; junction bases outside the gene matches: 4. The V gene's germline CDR1 is FNHDT and CDR2 SITEND (reference sequence). The CDR3 here is CASSISGGARAETLYF. Incomplete CDR3 DNA: TGTGCCAGCAGTATTTCTGGGGGGGCGCGTGCAGAA.

This clone has just a few counts. The gene symbols are mouse symbols. The sequence runs out 4 residues before the end of the CDR3; the remainder is reconstructed from the germline J gene. This chain links TRBV13-1 with TRBJ1-2; 10 nucleotides match TRBD1. This CDR3 is built from 14 residues. V lost 5 bases and J lost 3; bases outside the gene matches: 4. Germline CDR1 and CDR2: NSHNY and SYGAGN. This CDR3 is CASRTGGAHSDYTF. The sequenced CDR3 bases are TGTGCCAGCAGGACAGGGGGCGCGCACTCC.

This clone was seen more than once but under ten times. Germline and genes: mouse. The read ends 4 residues before the CDR3 terminus; that terminus is restored from the germline J gene. The chain joins TRBV17 to TRBJ2-4; D remains unclear. CDR3 length equals 14 residues. Germline CDR1 reads MNHDT; CDR2 reads YYDKIL. Trimming removed 2 bases from V and 0 bases from J, with 6 bases in between. This CDR3 is CASSRHSSQNTLYF. The part of the CDR3 DNA that was read is TGTGCTAGCAGTAGACACAGTAGTCAAAAC.

A few counts support this clone. Mouse names are used for the genes. With the read ending 4 residues before the CDR3 end, the germline J gene is used to fill in that end. The V gene is TRBV5, the J gene TRBJ1-1; maybe TRBD1 (5 bases). Germline CDR1 and CDR2: LGHNA and YNLKQL (reference sequence). The V gene lost 0 bases and the J gene lost 4 bases, with 6 bases spanning the gap. The CDR3 loop spans 13 amino acids. The CDR3 reads CASSQDRVTEVFF. CDR3 DNA, as far as it was read: TGTGCCAGCAGCCAAGACAGGGTCACA.

In regard to this clone: Genes and germline come from the mouse. This CDR3 is also generated by other DNA sequences in the sample. The sequenced CDR3 bases are TGTGCCAGCAGTCCACAGGGTTGGGAC. Translated, it gives CASSPQGWD. The entire CDR3 reads CASSPQGWDTQYF. V gene TRBV14 combines with J gene TRBJ2-5, with D perhaps TRBD1 (6 bases). With the read ending 4 residues before the CDR3 end, the germline J gene is used to fill in that end. The CDR3 is 13 amino acids. Germline V gene lookup returns CDR1 SGHDT and CDR2 FRDEAV.

This clone was recorded a few times. Gene names follow the mouse nomenclature. The read falls 4 residues short of the CDR3 end, and the missing part is taken from the germline J gene. J is TRBJ2-5 and V is TRBV13-1, with 7 bases matching TRBD2. From germline, CDR1 is NSHNY and CDR2 SYGAGN. There are 15 residues in the CDR3. J lost 1 base, V lost 2 bases, and 4 bases had no gene match. The covered CDR3 bases are TGTGCCAGCAGTGAACCGGGGGGGGACCAAGAC. It is translated as CASSEPGGDQD. The whole CDR3 sequence is CASSEPGGDQDTQYF.

This clone was seen only a few times. Gene names and germline match the mouse. The read terminates 4 residues before the CDR3 end, so the remaining end is supplied by the germline J gene. The V and J genes are TRBV19 and TRBJ1-2; 8 nucleotides line up with TRBD1. This CDR3 has 15 residues. From germline, CDR1 is FNHDT and CDR2 SITEND (reference sequence). Unmatched junction bases numbered 4, after V lost 2 bases and J lost 1 base. CDR3 DNA (partial): TGTGCCAGCAGTATGGCAGGGGGCAAAAACTCC. Encoded protein: CASSMAGGKNS. The full CDR3 reads CASSMAGGKNSDYTF.

This clone was detected a few times. Each gene name is a mouse one. Read data end 4 residues before the CDR3 end; the end is taken from the germline J gene. Other nucleotide sequences in the sample specify the same CDR3. The genes are TRBV13-2 and TRBJ2-7; D is undetermined. Germline-derived CDR1 and CDR2 are NNHNN and SYGAGS (reference sequence). The CDR3 consists of 11 residues. This CDR3 is CASGDWYEQYF. The CDR3 bases that were read are TGTGCCAGCGGTGACTGGTAT.

With respect to this clone: Gene names are mouse gene names. The missing CDR3 end, 4 residues past where the read stops, is filled in from the germline J gene. Other DNA sequences in the same sample also yield this CDR3. The rearrangement links TRBV31 to TRBJ1-2; a possible D gene is TRBD1 (5 bases). The germline V gene has CDR1 GKSSPN and CDR2 SITVG. The CDR3 loop spans 13 amino acids. V lost 1 base to trimming and J lost 2 bases, with 8 bases between them. The CDR3: CAWSPGGNSDYTF. The covered CDR3 bases are TGTGCCTGGAGTCCCGGGGGGAACTCC.

This clone has a handful of counts. The gene symbols are mouse symbols. The sequence runs out 4 residues before the end of the CDR3; the remainder is reconstructed from the germline J gene. This chain joins TRBV12-1 and TRBJ2-4, with TRBD2 matching over 10 bases. Germline V lookup: CDR1 SGHSN, CDR2 HYEKVE. The length of the CDR3 is 16 residues. V lost 2 bases and J lost 1; bases outside the gene matches: 5. CDR3 amino acids: CASSHLGGRGQNTLYF. The sequenced part of the CDR3 DNA is TGTGCCAGCTCTCACCTGGGGGGGCGAGGTCAAAAC.

This clone was seen a few times. Gene names denote mouse genes. Here the CDR3 reads CASSDERQNYAEQFF. CDR3 bases read: TGTGCCAGCAGTGATGAGAGACAGAACTATGCT. The V gene is TRBV13-1, the J gene TRBJ2-1; perhaps TRBD1 as D (5 bases). Read coverage stops 4 residues before the CDR3 terminus; the germline J gene supplies the remainder. This CDR3 contains 15 residues. V lost 0 bases to trimming and J lost 1 base, with 8 bases between them. The germline CDR1 and CDR2 sequences are NSHNY and SYGAGN.

This clone was seen many times. Genes and germline come from the mouse. The missing CDR3 end, 4 residues past where the read stops, is filled in from the germline J gene. Other nucleotide sequences from this sample produce the same CDR3. The V and J genes are TRBV1 and TRBJ1-1; TRBD1 matches at 11 bases. This CDR3 is built from 14 residues. The germline V gene encodes CDR1 NSQYPW and CDR2 LRSPGD (reference sequence). After removal of 3 bases from V and 4 bases from J, the junction contained 1 base not matched to a gene. This chain's CDR3 is CTCSAGTGGTEVFF. The CDR3 DNA, read in part, is TGCACCTGCAGTGCCGGGACAGGGGGCACA.

This clone appeared many times. Germline and genes here are mouse. The read halts 4 residues ahead of the CDR3 end, with the missing end drawn from the germline J gene. The V call is TRBV17, the J call TRBJ1-1; D is ambiguous. Trimming took 2 bases from V and 0 from J, leaving 7 bases between them. Germline values: CDR1 MNHDT, CDR2 YYDKIL. This CDR3 has 14 amino acids. CDR3 sequence reads: CASSRSPANTEVFF. CDR3 bases read: TGTGCTAGCAGTAGATCCCCTGCAAACACA.

Concerning this clone itself: Genes and germline come from the mouse. Read data end 4 residues before the CDR3 end; the end is taken from the germline J gene. This sequence joins TRBV13-1 and TRBJ2-3; 9 bases map to TRBD1. This CDR3 comprises 15 residues. V gave up 3 bases and J gave up 1 base; unmatched junction bases: 3. In germline, CDR1 is NSHNY, CDR2 SYGAGN. CDR3 DNA, as far as it was read: TGTGCCAGCAGTGGGGGGACAGGGCGTGCAGAA. Protein sequence: CASSGGTGRAE. The CDR3 reads in full as CASSGGTGRAETLYF.

A word on this clone: Gene names refer to mouse genes. The read comes to an end 4 residues before the CDR3 does, leaving the germline J gene to fill in the end. This chain uses TRBV13-2 with TRBJ2-2; the match to TRBD1 covers 10 bases. V shed 3 bases, J shed 4 bases, and the junction held 9 bases outside the gene matches. The V gene's germline CDR1 is NNHNN and CDR2 SYGAGS (reference sequence). This CDR3 comprises 17 residues. The CDR3 spells CASGGIRDRGGTGQLYF. Partial CDR3 DNA: TGTGCCAGCGGTGGTATCCGGGACAGGGGAGGCACCGGG.

Note on this clone: These gene names are mouse names. The read gets to within 4 residues of the CDR3 end, and the germline J gene fills in the rest. Other DNA sequences in this specimen translate into the identical CDR3. This chain connects TRBV19 to TRBJ2-3; the match to TRBD2 covers 11 bases. CDR1 FNHDT and CDR2 SITEND come from the germline V gene (reference sequence). J lost 0 bases, V lost 4 bases, and 4 bases had no gene match. This CDR3 comprises 16 residues. CDR3: CASSPGTGGSAETLYF. The sequenced part of the CDR3 DNA is TGTGCCAGCAGTCCCGGGACTGGGGGTAGTGCAGAA.

Concerning this clone itself: Genes and germline come from the mouse. The CDR3 end falls 4 residues outside the read, so it is completed with the germline J gene. The chain links TRBV31 to TRBJ2-1; 7 nucleotides align to TRBD2. Germline values: CDR1 GKSSPN, CDR2 SITVG. With 0 bases clipped from V and 1 base from J, the junction kept 6 bases outside the gene matches. The CDR3 loop spans 16 amino acids. CDR3 bases read: TGTGCCTGGAGTCTAGACCGGGGGGGGAACTATGCT. It translates to CAWSLDRGGNYA. The entire CDR3 protein is CAWSLDRGGNYAEQFF.

As to this clone: Mouse gene names and germline throughout. Coverage ceases 4 residues before the CDR3 finishes, and the germline J gene fills in the end. The chain carries TRBV14 and TRBJ2-5, with TRBD2 matching 10 bases. Germline values: CDR1 SGHDT, CDR2 FRDEAV. This CDR3 region has 16 residues. Trimming at V came to 4 bases and at J to 0 bases, leaving 5 bases not matched to a gene. CDR3 loop: CASSPDWGLNQDTQYF. CDR3 bases read: TGTGCCAGCAGTCCGGACTGGGGGCTTAACCAAGAC.

This clone occurred a few times. Mouse gene names and germline throughout. Different DNA sequences within this sample yield the same CDR3. CDR3: CASSRVGQGYAEQFF. The CDR3 bases that were read are TGTGCTAGCAGTAGAGTGGGACAGGGTTATGCT. The chain links TRBV17 to TRBJ2-1, with 9 bases fitting TRBD1. From the germline J gene comes the end of the CDR3, since the read stops 4 residues before it. The germline gives CDR1 MNHDT, CDR2 YYDKIL. CDR3 length: 15 amino acids. V trimming: 1 base; J trimming: 4 bases; junction bases outside the gene matches: 2. The whole variable domain, filled in from reference TRBV17 and TRBJ2-1, reads DTTVKQNPRYKLARVGKPVNLICSQTMNHDTMYWYQKKPNQAPKLLLFYYDKILNREADTFEKFQSSRPNNSFCSLYIGSAGLEYSAMYLCASSRVGQGYAEQFFGPGTRLTVL.

Notes on this clone: Mouse gene names apply. The DNA ends 4 residues before the CDR3 does, and the rest of the CDR3 is filled in from the germline J gene. The sample contains more than one DNA sequence encoding this CDR3. The chain joins TRBV13-2 to TRBJ2-7; TRBD1 aligns across 7 bases. CDR1 and CDR2 from the germline V gene are NNHNN and SYGAGS (reference sequence). The CDR3 totals 13 residues. The CDR3 bases that were read are TGTGCCAGCGGTGATCGGGACAGATAT. This sequence encodes CASGDRDRY. The full CDR3 protein is CASGDRDRYEQYF.

As regards this clone: Germline and genes: mouse. From the germline J gene comes the end of the CDR3, since the read stops 4 residues before it. The chain has TRBV13-1 and TRBJ2-4; 11 bases map to TRBD2. The CDR3 is 17 amino acids. With 3 bases clipped from V and 0 bases from J, the junction kept 6 bases outside the gene matches. Germline values: CDR1 NSHNY, CDR2 SYGAGN. The sequenced CDR3 bases are TGTGCCAGCAGTGGCCCCCGGGACTGGGGGAGTCAAAAC. Translated: CASSGPRDWGSQN. The CDR3, in full, reads CASSGPRDWGSQNTLYF.

This clone showed up just a few times. Gene names follow the mouse nomenclature. The read ends 4 residues before the CDR3 terminus; that terminus is restored from the germline J gene. V is TRBV1 and J is TRBJ2-4; tentative D call: TRBD1 (6 bases). Trimming removed 0 bases at V and 0 bases at J, with 7 bases between. The CDR3 spans 15 residues. CDR1 and CDR2 (germline): NSQYPW, LRSPGD (reference sequence). The covered CDR3 bases are TGCACCTGCAGTGCAGAAGGACAGAGTCAAAAC. It translates to CTCSAEGQSQN. The whole CDR3 region reads CTCSAEGQSQNTLYF. Together with reference TRBV1 and TRBJ2-4, the CDR3 gives the full variable domain: VTLLEQNPRWRLVPRGQAVNLRCILKNSQYPWMSWYQQDLQKQLQWLFTLRSPGDKEVKSLPGADYLATRVTDTELRLQVANMSQGRTLYCTCSAEGQSQNTLYFGAGTRLSVL.